The rows below give T cell receptor beta chains drawn from one sample of a study of blood T cell repertoires in COVID-19. TCRdb's copy holds only in-frame clones and misses some; the assay was immunoSEQ multiplex PCR. The table lists some 330,000 clones, over 80% of them singletons. Specimen: PBMCs or T cells enriched from blood (not recorded which). All receptors derive from a woman between 50 and 59 years old who had recovered from COVID-19. CDR3s include the opening cysteine and the closing phenylalanine or tryptophan. The D gene is left open where the match is weak. Clone sizes are given selectively: once, few, many, or a class where the clone is expanded.

clone_size,d_call,j_call,v_call,cdr3_aa,cdr3_nt
.,.,TRBJ2-1,TRBV12-5,CASGPHGNEQFF,TGTGCTAGTGGCCCACACGGGAATGAGCAGTTCTTC
.,.,TRBJ1-4,TRBV6-2/TRBV6-3,CASSRGGANEKLFF,TGTGCCAGCAGTAGAGGAGGGGCAAATGAAAAACTGTTTTTT
.,TRBD1,TRBJ2-7,TRBV30,CAWGLGMGQGIYEQYF,TGTGCCTGGGGGCTAGGAATGGGACAGGGAATCTACGAGCAGTACTTC
.,TRBD1,TRBJ2-7,TRBV5-1,CASSLSGTGVYEQYF,TGCGCCAGCAGCTTGTCTGGGACAGGGGTGTACGAGCAGTACTTC
.,TRBD2,TRBJ2-3,TRBV11-1,CASSLAPSGRGTDTQYF,TGTGCCAGCAGCTTAGCGCCTAGCGGGAGGGGCACAGATACGCAGTATTTT
.,.,TRBJ1-1,TRBV5-5,CASSLTGSMNTEAFF,TGTGCCAGCAGCTTGACAGGGAGCATGAACACTGAAGCTTTCTTT
.,.,TRBJ2-2,TRBV2,CASLDYRTANTGELFF,TGTGCCAGCCTTGATTATCGGACAGCGAACACCGGGGAGCTGTTTTTT
.,TRBD2,TRBJ2-7,TRBV11-3,CASSQGREAPPYF,TGTGCCAGCAGCCAAGGGCGGGAGGCCCCCCCGTACTTC
.,.,TRBJ2-7,TRBV9,CASSLPRGEQYF,TGTGCCAGCAGCCTCCCTAGAGGCGAGCAGTACTTC
.,.,TRBJ2-7,TRBV12-3/TRBV12-4,CASSPTVYEQYF,TGTGCCAGCAGTCCAACTGTCTACGAGCAGTACTTC
.,.,TRBJ2-7,TRBV10-3,CAISEGGQGRGEQYF,TGTGCCATCAGTGAAGGTGGGCAGGGTCGAGGCGAGCAGTACTTC
few,TRBD2,TRBJ2-7,TRBV9,CASSEGLAGVSSYEQYF,TGTGCCAGCAGCGAGGGACTAGCGGGAGTTTCCTCCTACGAGCAGTACTTC
few,.,TRBJ1-1,TRBV12-3/TRBV12-4,CASSFRGRAEAFF,TGTGCCAGCAGTTTCAGGGGAAGGGCTGAAGCTTTCTTT
.,TRBD1,TRBJ2-3,TRBV11-2,CASSPQGQGLADTQYF,TGTGCCAGCAGCCCGCAGGGACAGGGATTAGCAGATACGCAGTATTTT
.,.,TRBJ1-2,TRBV7-8,CASSIKIESGGYTF,TGTGCCAGCAGTATTAAAATAGAATCGGGAGGCTACACCTTC
.,.,TRBJ2-7,TRBV20-1,CSASDNLGQYF,TGCAGTGCTAGTGATAATCTCGGGCAGTACTTC
.,TRBD2,TRBJ2-1,TRBV7-8,CASSFRREGYNEQFF,TGTGCCAGCAGCTTTCGGCGGGAGGGGTACAATGAGCAGTTCTTC
.,.,TRBJ1-3,TRBV30,CAWSSQSGNTIYF,TGTGCCTGGAGTTCCCAATCTGGAAACACCATATATTTT
.,TRBD2,TRBJ2-7,TRBV5-1,CASSLESSGGAAEQYF,TGCGCCAGCAGCTTGGAGAGTAGCGGGGGGGCTGCAGAGCAGTACTTC
.,.,TRBJ1-6,TRBV7-8,CASSPWSSYNSPLHF,TGTGCCAGCAGCCCCTGGAGCTCCTATAATTCACCCCTCCACTTT
.,TRBD1,TRBJ2-1,TRBV7-2,CASSLLGQVNNEQFF,TGTGCCAGCAGCTTATTGGGACAGGTGAACAATGAGCAGTTCTTC
.,TRBD1,TRBJ1-2,TRBV7-9,CASSSADRLANYGYTF,TGTGCCAGCAGCTCCGCGGACAGGCTAGCTAACTATGGCTACACCTTC
.,.,TRBJ2-2,TRBV18,CASSPSWGNTGELFF,TGTGCCAGCTCACCATCATGGGGCAACACCGGGGAGCTGTTTTTT
.,TRBD1,TRBJ2-1,TRBV12-3/TRBV12-4,CASSIDRDREQFF,TGTGCCAGCAGCATCGACAGGGATCGCGAGCAGTTCTTC
.,.,TRBJ1-1,TRBV27,CASSPPRGEAFF,TGTGCCAGCAGTCCCCCGCGCGGGGAGGCTTTCTTT
.,.,TRBJ1-6,TRBV5-8,CASRQLKGGSRPLHF,TGTGCCAGCAGACAACTTAAGGGAGGCTCCCGACCCCTCCACTTT
.,.,TRBJ1-2,TRBV19,CASNGADRLLNNYGYTF,TGTGCCAGTAATGGTGCGGACAGATTACTTAATAACTATGGCTACACCTTC
.,.,TRBJ1-5,TRBV2,CASSRSGVNQPQHF,TGTGCCAGCAGTAGATCAGGGGTGAATCAGCCCCAGCATTTT
.,TRBD1,TRBJ2-1,TRBV7-2,CASSSRSVRGQGRLDEQFF,TGTGCCAGCAGCTCTAGGTCCGTTCGGGGACAGGGGAGATTGGATGAGCAGTTCTTC
.,.,TRBJ1-1,TRBV9,CASSPGPSIGQPNTEAFF,TGTGCCAGCAGCCCGGGTCCTTCCATCGGACAGCCGAACACTGAAGCTTTCTTT
.,TRBD2,TRBJ2-1,TRBV5-1,CASSLAGGNYNEQFF,TGCGCCAGCAGCTTAGCGGGGGGGAACTACAATGAGCAGTTCTTC
once,TRBD1,TRBJ2-6,TRBV4-3,CASSLSTGGSGANVLTF,TGCGCCAGCAGCCTGTCTACAGGGGGCTCTGGGGCCAACGTCCTGACTTTC
.,TRBD2,TRBJ2-4,TRBV7-8,CASSQNAGAAIQYF,TGTGCCAGCAGCCAGAACGCGGGAGCTGCCATTCAGTACTTC
.,TRBD1,TRBJ1-5,TRBV5-5,CASSIGTGGGGNQPQHF,TGTGCCAGCAGTATAGGGACAGGGGGTGGTGGCAATCAGCCCCAGCATTTT
.,TRBD1,TRBJ1-1,TRBV19,CASSPTGGAEAFF,TGTGCCAGTAGTCCCACAGGGGGCGCTGAAGCTTTCTTT
.,TRBD2,TRBJ2-3,TRBV9,CASSVEERGGSTQYF,TGTGCCAGCAGCGTTGAGGAGCGGGGGGGCTCGACGCAGTATTTT
.,TRBD2,TRBJ2-1,TRBV18,CASSPGLAGGNEQFF,TGTGCCAGCTCACCTGGACTAGCGGGTGGGAATGAGCAGTTCTTC
once,.,TRBJ2-6,TRBV7-9,CASGLMALTF,TGTGCCAGCGGCTTGATGGCCCTGACTTTC
.,.,TRBJ1-4,TRBV23-1,CASSAGGTNEKLFF,TGCGCCAGCAGCGCGGGGGGGACTAATGAAAAACTGTTTTTT
.,.,TRBJ1-2,TRBV12-3/TRBV12-4,CASSLTPGYGYTF,TGTGCCAGCAGTTTAACCCCAGGGTATGGCTACACCTTC
.,.,TRBJ1-5,TRBV19,CASSSKGRSNQPQHF,TGTGCCAGTAGCTCAAAGGGGAGGAGCAATCAGCCCCAGCATTTT
.,.,TRBJ1-3,TRBV11-2,CASSPVRGTGNTIYF,TGTGCCAGCAGCCCCGTCAGGGGAACTGGAAACACCATATATTTT
.,TRBD1,TRBJ1-5,TRBV19,CASSITSRGEQPQHF,TGTGCCAGTAGTATTACTAGCAGGGGGGAGCAGCCCCAGCATTTT
.,.,TRBJ1-6,TRBV19,CASSIEQGTSPLHF,TGTGCCAGTAGTATTGAGCAGGGCACTTCACCCCTCCACTTT
few,.,TRBJ1-6,TRBV11-2,CASSLESGAPLHF,TGTGCCAGCAGCTTAGAATCAGGGGCACCCCTCCACTTT
.,.,TRBJ1-2,TRBV5-6,CASTRGQDGYTF,TGTGCCAGCACGAGAGGGCAGGATGGCTACACCTTC
.,.,TRBJ1-6,TRBV27,CASSLYGGGSPLHF,TGTGCCAGCAGCCTTTACGGTGGTGGTTCACCCCTCCACTTT
few,.,TRBJ1-2,TRBV21-1,CARTQGKASF,TGTGCCAGGACTCAAGGAAAGGCGAGCTTC
.,.,TRBJ1-6,TRBV7-2,CASSISGGVGFSYNSPLHF,TGTGCCAGCAGCATCTCGGGAGGGGTGGGATTCTCCTATAATTCACCCCTCCACTTT
.,.,TRBJ1-5,TRBV5-1,CASSLAGMGNQPQHF,TGCGCCAGCAGCTTGGCAGGGATGGGCAATCAGCCCCAGCATTTT
.,.,TRBJ1-3,TRBV18,CASSPQGTGNTIYF,TGTGCCAGCTCACCGCAGGGGACTGGAAACACCATATATTTT
.,.,TRBJ2-3,TRBV9,CASSVVGGLTSTDTQYF,TGTGCCAGCAGCGTAGTCGGCGGGCTTACTAGCACAGATACGCAGTATTTT
.,TRBD2,TRBJ2-3,TRBV7-3,CASSSGTSESTDTQYF,TGTGCCAGCAGCTCAGGGACTAGCGAGAGCACAGATACGCAGTATTTT
.,TRBD1,TRBJ1-4,TRBV10-3,CASAQGSDEKLFF,TGTGCCTCAGCACAGGGGAGCGATGAAAAACTGTTTTTT
.,TRBD2,TRBJ2-1,TRBV11-3,CASSLVGGGAGEQFF,TGTGCCAGCAGCTTAGTGGGCGGGGGGGCCGGTGAGCAGTTCTTC
.,.,TRBJ1-1,TRBV3-1/TRBV3-2,CASSQGRTTTSNTEAFF,TGTGCCAGCAGCCAAGGAAGGACAACCACCTCGAACACTGAAGCTTTCTTT
.,.,TRBJ1-2,TRBV30,CAWSEGNYGYTF,TGTGCCTGGAGCGAGGGTAACTATGGCTACACCTTC
.,TRBD1,TRBJ1-1,TRBV27,CASSRGRGQGKSTEAFF,TGTGCCAGCAGTCGGGGGCGAGGACAGGGCAAGAGCACTGAAGCTTTCTTT
.,.,TRBJ2-2,TRBV2,CASGFGGGSGELFF,TGTGCCAGCGGCTTTGGGGGCGGATCCGGGGAGCTGTTTTTT